This TCR beta chain was retrieved from a study of CD8 T cells in ankylosing spondylitis (TCRdb year 2017). Concerning the study at large: To find TCR variants linked to disease, the study profiled T cell receptor beta repertoires in ankylosing spondylitis patients and healthy donors. The full study cohort comprised 25 ankylosing spondylitis patients and roughly 110 healthy donors. Peripheral blood was sampled, and synovial fluid was also collected from ankylosing spondylitis patients. Results the study describes overall, beyond this receptor: Blood from ankylosing spondylitis patients appeared to be characterized by a TCR beta motif made up of about 8 highly homologous amino acid variants. Some motif variants had previously been reported in the synovial fluid and blood of reactive arthritis patients, which suggests shared mechanisms of disease initiation. The disease-linked clones had a CD8+ phenotype and were found at relatively low frequencies in peripheral blood. The disease-linked clones were reported to be significantly enriched in matched synovial fluid samples from ankylosing spondylitis patients.

This clonotype has at least ten counts. Which antigen it targets is not known. Within one base of it there is no much larger clone, and no base qualities were kept. Spanning cysteine to phenylalanine, the CDR3 consists of 14 amino acids. The only DNA kept is the CDR3, 42 bases in frame from the first base. The germline V end is reduced by 5 bases and the J end by 1 base; junction bases left unmatched: 6. Based on the germline V gene, the CDR1 and CDR2 sequences are SGHDT and YYEEEE. For sequencing, an Illumina HiSeq 2500 was employed. Quantitative 5'-RACE with molecular barcodes was the method used to prepare the TCR beta libraries. In the authors' own workflow: Disease-linked TCR variants were identified with a new computational method built on a probabilistic model of VDJ rearrangement. In TCRdb, the public reads were trimmed at Q25 with fastp and aligned with MiXCR, with productive beta chains retained. Every distinct CDR3 protein forms one entry, paired with its most common genes and DNA. The V and J calls follow TCRdb's processing rather than the paper's. The sample table shows 250,000 to 400,000 distinct CDR3 sequences, and roughly 12% are seen once. The ten largest clonotypes hold roughly 9% of the sample.

Sequenced: blood, either unsorted or a sorted T cell fraction (not recorded which). The sequence is built from TRBV5-6 and TRBJ2-7; TRBD1 fits 7 bases in the junction. This clonotype was obtained from a female donor with ankylosing spondylitis or in good health (not recorded which). The CDR3 region has the sequence CASRSTGRSYEQYF. The sequence in DNA is TGTGCCAGCAGGTCGACAGGGCGGTCCTACGAGCAGTACTTC. Reference TRBV5-6 and TRBJ2-7 proteins supply the regions before and after the CDR3; the full variable domain is: DAGVTQSPTHLIKTRGQQVTLRCSPKSGHDTVSWYQQALGQGPQFIFQYYEEEERQRGNFPDRFSGHQFPNYSSELNVNALLLGDSALYLCASRSTGRSYEQYFGPGTRLTVT.